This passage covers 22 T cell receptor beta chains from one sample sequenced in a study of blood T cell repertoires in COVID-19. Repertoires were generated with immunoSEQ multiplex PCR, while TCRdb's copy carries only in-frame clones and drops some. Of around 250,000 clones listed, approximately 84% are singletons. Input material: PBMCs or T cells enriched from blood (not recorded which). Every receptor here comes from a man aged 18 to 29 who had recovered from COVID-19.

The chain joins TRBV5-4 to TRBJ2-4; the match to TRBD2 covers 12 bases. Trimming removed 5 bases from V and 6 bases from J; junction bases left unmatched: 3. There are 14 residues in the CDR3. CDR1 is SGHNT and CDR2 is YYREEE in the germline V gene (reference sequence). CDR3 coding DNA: TGTGCCAGCAGTTCTAGCGGGGGGGGAAACATTCAGTACTTC. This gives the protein CASSSSGGGNIQYF.

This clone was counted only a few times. CDR3 nucleotide sequence: TGTGCCACCTCTTGGGACAGGGGGCGCAATGAGCAGTTCTTC. Translation gives CATSWDRGRNEQFF. V gene TRBV5-4 combines with J gene TRBJ2-1; 12 nucleotides agree with TRBD1. This CDR3 contains 14 residues. Trimming removed 9 bases from V and 6 bases from J; junction bases left unmatched: 7. CDR1 and CDR2 (germline): SGHNT, YYREEE (reference sequence).

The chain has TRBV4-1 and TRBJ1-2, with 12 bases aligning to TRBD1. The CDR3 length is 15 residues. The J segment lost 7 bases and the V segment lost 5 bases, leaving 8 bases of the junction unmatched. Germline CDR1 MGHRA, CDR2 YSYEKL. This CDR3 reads CASSSPGQGARGYTF. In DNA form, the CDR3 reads TGCGCCAGCAGCTCCCCGGGACAGGGGGCGCGTGGCTACACCTTC.

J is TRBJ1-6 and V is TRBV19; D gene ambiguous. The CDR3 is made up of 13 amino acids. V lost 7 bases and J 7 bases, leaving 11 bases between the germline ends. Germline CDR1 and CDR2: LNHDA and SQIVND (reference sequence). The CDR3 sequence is CASNRSWNSPLHF. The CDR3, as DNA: TGTGCCAGTAATCGGAGTTGGAATTCACCCCTCCACTTT. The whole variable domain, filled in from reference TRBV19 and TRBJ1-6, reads DGGITQSPKYLFRKEGQNVTLSCEQNLNHDAMYWYRQDPGQGLRLIYYSQIVNDFQKGDIAEGYSVSREKKESFPLTVTSAQKNPTAFYLCASNRSWNSPLHFGNGTRLTVT.

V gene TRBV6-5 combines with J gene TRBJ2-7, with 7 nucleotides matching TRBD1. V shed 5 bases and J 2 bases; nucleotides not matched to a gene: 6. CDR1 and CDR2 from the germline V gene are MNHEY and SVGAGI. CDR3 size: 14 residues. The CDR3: CASSKDRLAYEQYF. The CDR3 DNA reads TGTGCCAGCAGTAAGGACAGGTTGGCCTACGAGCAGTACTTC.

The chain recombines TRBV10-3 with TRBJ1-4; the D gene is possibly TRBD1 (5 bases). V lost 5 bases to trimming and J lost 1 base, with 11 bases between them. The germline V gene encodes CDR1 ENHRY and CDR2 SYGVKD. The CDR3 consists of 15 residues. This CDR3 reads CAISKGPGTNEKLFF. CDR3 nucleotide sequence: TGTGCCATCAGTAAGGGGCCAGGAACTAATGAAAAACTGTTTTTT.

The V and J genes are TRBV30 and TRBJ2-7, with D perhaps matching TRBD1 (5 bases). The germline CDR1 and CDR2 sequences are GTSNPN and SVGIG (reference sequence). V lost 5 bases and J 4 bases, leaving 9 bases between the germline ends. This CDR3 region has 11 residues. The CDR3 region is CAWAGFYEQYF. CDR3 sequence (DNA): TGTGCCTGGGCAGGGTTTTACGAGCAGTACTTC.

CDR3 DNA: TGTGCCAGCTCACCCGGGACAGAAAATGAAAAACTGTTTTTT. Translated, it gives CASSPGTENEKLFF. The genes are TRBV18 and TRBJ1-4; 7 bases are shared with TRBD1. CDR3 size: 14 residues. V dropped 3 bases and J dropped 5; count of bases not matched to a gene: 3. Germline CDR1 reads KGHSH; CDR2 reads LQKENI.

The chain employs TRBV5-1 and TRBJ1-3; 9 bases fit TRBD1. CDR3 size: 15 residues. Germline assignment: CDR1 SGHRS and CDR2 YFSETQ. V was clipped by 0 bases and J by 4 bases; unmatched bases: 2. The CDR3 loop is CASSLVGTGGNTIYF. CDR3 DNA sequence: TGCGCCAGCAGCTTGGTTGGGACAGGGGGAAACACCATATATTTT.

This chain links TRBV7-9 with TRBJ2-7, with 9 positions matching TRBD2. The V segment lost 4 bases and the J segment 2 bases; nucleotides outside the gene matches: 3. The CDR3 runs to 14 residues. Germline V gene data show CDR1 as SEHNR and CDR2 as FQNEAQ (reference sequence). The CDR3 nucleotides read TGTGCCAGCAGCTGGGCGGGAGGGACCTACGAGCAGTACTTC. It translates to CASSWAGGTYEQYF. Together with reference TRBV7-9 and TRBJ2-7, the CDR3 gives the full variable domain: DTGVSQNPRHKITKRGQNVTFRCDPISEHNRLYWYRQTLGQGPEFLTYFQNEAQLEKSRLLSDRFSAERPKGSFSTLEIQRTEQGDSAMYLCASSWAGGTYEQYFGPGTRLTVT.

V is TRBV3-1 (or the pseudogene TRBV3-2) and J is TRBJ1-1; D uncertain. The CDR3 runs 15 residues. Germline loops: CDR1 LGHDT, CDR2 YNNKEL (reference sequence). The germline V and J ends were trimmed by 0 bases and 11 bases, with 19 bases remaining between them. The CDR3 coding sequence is TGTGCCAGCAGCCAAGATTTGACACCCACTCAGACGGCTTTCTTT. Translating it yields CASSQDLTPTQTAFF.

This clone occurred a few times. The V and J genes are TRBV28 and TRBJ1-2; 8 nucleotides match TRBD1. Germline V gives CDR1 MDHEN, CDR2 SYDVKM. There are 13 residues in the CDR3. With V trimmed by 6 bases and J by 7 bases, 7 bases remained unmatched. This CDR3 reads CASSLDRALGYTF. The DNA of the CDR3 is TGTGCCAGCAGCTTGGACAGGGCCCTTGGCTACACCTTC.

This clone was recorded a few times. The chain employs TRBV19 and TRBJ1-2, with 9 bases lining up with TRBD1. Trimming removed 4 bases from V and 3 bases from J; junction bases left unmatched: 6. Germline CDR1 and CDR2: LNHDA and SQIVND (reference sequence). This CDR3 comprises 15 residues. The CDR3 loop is CASSTHRGRDYGYTF. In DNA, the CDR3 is TGTGCCAGTAGTACGCACAGGGGGCGCGACTATGGCTACACCTTC.

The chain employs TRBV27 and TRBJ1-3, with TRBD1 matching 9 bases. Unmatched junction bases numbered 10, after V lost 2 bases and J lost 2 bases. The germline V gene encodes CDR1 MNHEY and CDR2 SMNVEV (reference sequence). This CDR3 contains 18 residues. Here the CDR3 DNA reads TGTGCCAGCAGTTTAGGTCCCCCCGACAGGGGGGCTGGAAACACCATATATTTT. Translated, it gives CASSLGPPDRGAGNTIYF.

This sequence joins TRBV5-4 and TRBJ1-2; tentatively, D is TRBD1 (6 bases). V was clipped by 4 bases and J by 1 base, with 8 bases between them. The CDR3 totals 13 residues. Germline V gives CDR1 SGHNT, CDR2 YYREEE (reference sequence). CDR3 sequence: CASSPDSNYGYTF. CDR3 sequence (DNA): TGTGCCAGCAGCCCGGACAGTAACTATGGCTACACCTTC.

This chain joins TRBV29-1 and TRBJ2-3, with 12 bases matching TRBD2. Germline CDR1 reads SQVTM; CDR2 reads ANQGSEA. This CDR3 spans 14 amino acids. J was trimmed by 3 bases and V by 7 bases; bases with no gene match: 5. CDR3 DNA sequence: TGCAGCGCCACACTAGCGGGAGGTACAGATACGCAGTATTTT. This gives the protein CSATLAGGTDTQYF.

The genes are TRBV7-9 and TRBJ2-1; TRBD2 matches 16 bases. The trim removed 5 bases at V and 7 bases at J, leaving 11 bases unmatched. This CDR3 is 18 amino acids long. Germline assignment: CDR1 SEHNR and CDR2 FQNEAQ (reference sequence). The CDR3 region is CASSAGLAGGRVFNEQFF. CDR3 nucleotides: TGTGCCAGCAGCGCGGGACTAGCGGGGGGGCGAGTATTTAATGAGCAGTTCTTC.

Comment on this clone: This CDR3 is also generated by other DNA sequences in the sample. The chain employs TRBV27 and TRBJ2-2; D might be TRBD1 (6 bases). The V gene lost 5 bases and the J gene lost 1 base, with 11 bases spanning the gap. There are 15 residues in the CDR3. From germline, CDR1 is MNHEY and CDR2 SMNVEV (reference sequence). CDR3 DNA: TGTGCCAGCAGTCTCGGGACACTGAACACCGGGGAGCTGTTTTTT. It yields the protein CASSLGTLNTGELFF.

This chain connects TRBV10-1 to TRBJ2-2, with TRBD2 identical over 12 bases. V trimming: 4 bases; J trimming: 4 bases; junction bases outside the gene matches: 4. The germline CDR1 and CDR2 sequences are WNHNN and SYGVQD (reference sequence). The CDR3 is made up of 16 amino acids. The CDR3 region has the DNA TGCGCCAGCAGTGGGGCTAGCGGGAGGGCCACCGGGGAGCTGTTTTTT. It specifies CASSGASGRATGELFF.

CDR3 in amino acids: CASSYSVLAGAQETQYF. The CDR3 bases are TGTGCCAGCAGTTACTCGGTTCTAGCGGGGGCCCAAGAGACCCAGTACTTC. The rearrangement links TRBV6-2 or TRBV6-3 to TRBJ2-5, with 10 bases identical to TRBD2. V was pared by 0 bases and J by 1 base, with 5 bases of the junction left unmatched. The germline CDR1 and CDR2 sequences are MNHEY and SVGEGT. This CDR3 contains 17 residues.

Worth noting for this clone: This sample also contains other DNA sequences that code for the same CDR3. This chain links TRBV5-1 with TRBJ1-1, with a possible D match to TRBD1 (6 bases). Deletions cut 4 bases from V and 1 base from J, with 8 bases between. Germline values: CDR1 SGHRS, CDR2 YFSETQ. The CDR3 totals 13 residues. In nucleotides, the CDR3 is TGCGCCAGCAGCACGGGACAGAACACTGAAGCTTTCTTT. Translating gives CASSTGQNTEAFF. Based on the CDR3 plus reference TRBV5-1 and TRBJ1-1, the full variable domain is KAGVTQTPRYLIKTRGQQVTLSCSPISGHRSVSWYQQTPGQGLQFLFEYFSETQRNKGNFPGRFSGRQFSNSRSEMNVSTLELGDSALYLCASSTGQNTEAFFGQGTRLTVV.

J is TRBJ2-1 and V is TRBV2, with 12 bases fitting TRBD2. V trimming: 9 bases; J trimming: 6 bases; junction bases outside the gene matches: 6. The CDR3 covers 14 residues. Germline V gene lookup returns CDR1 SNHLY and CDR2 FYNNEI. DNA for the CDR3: TGTGCCAGTACTAGCGGGGGGCCCGTCAATGAGCAGTTCTTC. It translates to CASTSGGPVNEQFF.